This T cell receptor beta chain was sequenced during a study of cytomegalovirus exposure and HLA in healthy donors (dated by TCRdb to about 2017). With respect to the entire study: According to a later analysis, the 110 or so validation repertoires were produced on the same platform as the roughly 700 repertoires of the first cohort. The study aimed to test whether cataloging public T cell receptors could reveal signatures of past pathogen exposure. Along with the roughly 700-subject first cohort, a separate validation cohort of approximately 110 different subjects was used. High-throughput TCR immunosequencing, statistical association of individual TCRs with disease status, and machine learning were combined to predict cytomegalovirus infection status. Findings and caveats that apply to the study as a whole: A total of about 180 TCR beta chains were listed by the study as associated with cytomegalovirus. Most TCR sequences were observed very rarely across donors, whereas some public TCRs were present in many individuals. A few of the identified cytomegalovirus-associated TCR beta chains were confirmed in vitro to be specific for cytomegalovirus antigens. A later analysis found that TCRs clustered in the first cohort also tended to co-occur in the 130 or so validation repertoires, with 94% of cluster scores above 0. The classifier was reported to diagnose cytomegalovirus status with high specificity and sensitivity in both the original cohort and the validation cohort. It was suggested by the authors that the approach could potentially be generalized to other disease states and immunological phenotypes. All 120 repertoires were used to score co-occurrence in the validation cohort in a later analysis, because that analysis had no HLA typing for the cohort.

In regard to this clone: The specificity of this receptor is unknown. Per-base quality was not reported, and no clone a single base away is much larger than it.

The method behind the library was the immunoSEQ multiplex PCR assay. From the authors' description of their analysis: A statistical classification framework was built to diagnose cytomegalovirus status from the catalog of TCR beta chain sequences. TCRdb retrieved this table from immuneACCESS and kept in-frame rearrangements only. Not all clones are present; in checked studies, unresolved V genes account for under half, and no reason is known for the remainder. V and J calls and clone size are copied from that table; D and trimming were computed from the DNA. The sample table holds 150,000 to 180,000 clones, of which about 82% were seen once. Clones ranked in the top ten supply about 1.9% of the sample. Separate from the roughly 650-subject first cohort, the validation cohort of about 110 subjects was the group to which the donors belonged. The TCR was taken from a human donor in good health. Sequences were obtained from PBMCs.

The CDR3: CASSQKKIAGLPYEQYF. In nucleotides, the sequence is TGTGCCAGCAGCCAAAAGAAGATAGCGGGACTCCCCTACGAGCAGTACTTC. Recombination connected TRBV7-2 to TRBJ2-7; TRBD2 lines up with 8 middle nucleotides. CDR1 and CDR2 were assigned from the germline V gene as SGHTA and FQGNSA. From the cysteine up to the phenylalanine, the CDR3 has a length of 17 residues. Only the CDR3 portion is preserved as DNA: 51 bases, with reading frame beginning at the first base. The junction shows trimming of 5 bases on V and 2 bases on J, and the gene matches do not reach 14 bases of it.